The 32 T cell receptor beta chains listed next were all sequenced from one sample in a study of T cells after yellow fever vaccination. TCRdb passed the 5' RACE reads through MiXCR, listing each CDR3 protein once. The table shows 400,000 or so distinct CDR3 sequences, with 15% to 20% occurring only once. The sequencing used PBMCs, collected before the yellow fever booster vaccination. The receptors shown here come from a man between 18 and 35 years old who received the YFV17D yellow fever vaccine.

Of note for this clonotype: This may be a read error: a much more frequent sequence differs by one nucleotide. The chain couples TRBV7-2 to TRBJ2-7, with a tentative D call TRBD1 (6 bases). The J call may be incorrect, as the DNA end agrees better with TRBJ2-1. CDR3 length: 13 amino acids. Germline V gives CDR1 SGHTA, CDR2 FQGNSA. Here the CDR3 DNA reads TGTGCCAGCAGCACGCAACAGGGAAACGAGCAGTTCTTC. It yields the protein CASSTQQGNEQFF.

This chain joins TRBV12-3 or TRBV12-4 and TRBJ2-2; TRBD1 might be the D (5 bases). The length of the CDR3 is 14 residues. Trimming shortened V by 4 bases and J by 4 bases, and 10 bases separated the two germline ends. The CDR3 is CASSSGIPTGELFF. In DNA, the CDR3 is TGTGCCAGCAGTTCAGGGATACCCACCGGGGAGCTGTTTTTT.

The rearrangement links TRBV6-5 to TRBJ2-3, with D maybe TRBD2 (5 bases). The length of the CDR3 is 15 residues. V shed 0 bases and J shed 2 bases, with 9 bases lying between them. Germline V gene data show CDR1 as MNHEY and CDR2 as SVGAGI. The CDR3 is CASSYSRVFTDTQYF. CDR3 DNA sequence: TGTGCCAGCAGTTACTCGAGGGTTTTCACAGATACGCAGTATTTT.

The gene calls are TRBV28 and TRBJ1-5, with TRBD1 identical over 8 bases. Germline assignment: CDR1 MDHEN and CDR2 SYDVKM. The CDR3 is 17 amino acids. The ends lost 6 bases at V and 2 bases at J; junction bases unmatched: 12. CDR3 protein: CASRERTGSNRNQPQHF. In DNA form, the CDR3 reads TGTGCCAGCAGGGAAAGGACAGGGTCGAATCGCAATCAGCCCCAGCATTTT.

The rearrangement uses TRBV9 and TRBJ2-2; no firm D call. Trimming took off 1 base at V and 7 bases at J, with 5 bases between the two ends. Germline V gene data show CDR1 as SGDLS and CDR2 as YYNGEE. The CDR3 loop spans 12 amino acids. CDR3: CASSVSNGELFF. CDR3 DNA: TGTGCCAGCAGCGTATCGAACGGGGAGCTGTTTTTT.

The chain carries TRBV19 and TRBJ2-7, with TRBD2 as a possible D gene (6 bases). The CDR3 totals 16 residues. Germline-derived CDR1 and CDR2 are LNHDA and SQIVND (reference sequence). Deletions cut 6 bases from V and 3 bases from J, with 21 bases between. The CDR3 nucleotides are TGTGCCAGTAGGGACTCTGGCGCGGGGCTTAACTACGAGCAGTACTTC. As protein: CASRDSGAGLNYEQYF. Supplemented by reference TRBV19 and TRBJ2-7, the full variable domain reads DGGITQSPKYLFRKEGQNVTLSCEQNLNHDAMYWYRQDPGQGLRLIYYSQIVNDFQKGDIAEGYSVSREKKESFPLTVTSAQKNPTAFYLCASRDSGAGLNYEQYFGPGTRLTVT.

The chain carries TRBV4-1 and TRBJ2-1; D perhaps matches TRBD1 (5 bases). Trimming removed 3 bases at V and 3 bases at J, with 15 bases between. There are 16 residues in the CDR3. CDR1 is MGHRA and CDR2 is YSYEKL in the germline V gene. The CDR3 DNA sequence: TGCGCCAGCAGCCAGGCCGACAGATCCTACTACAATGAGCAGTTCTTC. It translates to CASSQADRSYYNEQFF.

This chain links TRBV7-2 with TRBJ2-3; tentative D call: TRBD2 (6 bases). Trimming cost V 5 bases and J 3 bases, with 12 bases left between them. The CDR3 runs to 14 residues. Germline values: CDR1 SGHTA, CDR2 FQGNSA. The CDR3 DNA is TGTGCCAGCAGCCCGGGACTTGAGACAGATACGCAGTATTTT. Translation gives CASSPGLETDTQYF.

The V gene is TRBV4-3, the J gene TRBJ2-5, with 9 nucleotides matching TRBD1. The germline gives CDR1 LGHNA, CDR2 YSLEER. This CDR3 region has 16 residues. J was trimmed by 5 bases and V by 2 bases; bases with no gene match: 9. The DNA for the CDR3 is TGCGCCAGCAGCCAACAAACCGGGACAGGGTTGGAGACCCAGTACTTC. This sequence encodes CASSQQTGTGLETQYF.

The CDR3 DNA follows: TGTGCCACCAGTGAGGGCACAGGGGATGGCAGCAATCAGCCCCAGCATTTT. Translated: CATSEGTGDGSNQPQHF. The rearrangement joins TRBV24-1 to TRBJ1-5, with 7 bases lining up with TRBD1. Losses at the gene ends were 4 bases for V and 1 base for J; bases not matched to a gene: 9. The CDR3 is 17 amino acids. Germline V gives CDR1 KGHDR, CDR2 SFDVKD.

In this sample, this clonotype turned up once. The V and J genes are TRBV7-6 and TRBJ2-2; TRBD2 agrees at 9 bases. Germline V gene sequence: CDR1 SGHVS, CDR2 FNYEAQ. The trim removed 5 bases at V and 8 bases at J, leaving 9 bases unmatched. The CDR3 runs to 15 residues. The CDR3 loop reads CASSPRTSVMGELFF. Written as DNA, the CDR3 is TGTGCCAGCAGCCCACGGACTAGCGTCATGGGGGAGCTGTTTTTT.

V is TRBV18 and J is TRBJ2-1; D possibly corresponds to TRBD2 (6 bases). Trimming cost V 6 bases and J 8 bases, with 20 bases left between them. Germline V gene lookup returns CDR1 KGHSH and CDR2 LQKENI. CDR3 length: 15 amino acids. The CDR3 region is CASSQVEGGSDEQFF. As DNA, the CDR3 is TGTGCCAGCTCCCAAGTGGAAGGAGGGTCGGATGAGCAGTTCTTC.

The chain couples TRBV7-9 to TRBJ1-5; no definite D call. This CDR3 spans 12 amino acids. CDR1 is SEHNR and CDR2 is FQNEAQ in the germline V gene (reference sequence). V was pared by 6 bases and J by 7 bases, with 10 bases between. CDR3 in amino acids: CASSYMEQPQHF. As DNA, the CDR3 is TGTGCCAGCAGTTACATGGAACAGCCCCAGCATTTT.

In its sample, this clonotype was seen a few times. The CDR3 DNA follows: TGTGCCAGCAGCTTGACAGGGGGGCCCCAGCATTTT. This sequence encodes CASSLTGGPQHF. The chain employs TRBV5-6 and TRBJ1-5, with TRBD1 matching 8 bases. V lost 1 base and J lost 9; bases outside the gene matches: 0. The length of the CDR3 is 12 residues. Germline loops: CDR1 SGHDT, CDR2 YYEEEE.

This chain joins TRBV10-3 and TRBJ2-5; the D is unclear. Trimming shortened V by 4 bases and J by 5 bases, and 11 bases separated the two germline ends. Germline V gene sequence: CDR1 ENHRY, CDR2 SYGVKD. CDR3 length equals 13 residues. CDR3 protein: CAISGASRETQYF. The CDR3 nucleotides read TGTGCCATCAGTGGGGCCAGTCGGGAGACCCAGTACTTC.

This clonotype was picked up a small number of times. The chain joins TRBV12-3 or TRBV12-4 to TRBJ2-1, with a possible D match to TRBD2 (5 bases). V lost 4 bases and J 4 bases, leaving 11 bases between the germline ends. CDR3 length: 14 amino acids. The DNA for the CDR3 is TGTGCCAGCAGTTATGACTACCGTTACAATGAGCAGTTCTTC. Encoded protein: CASSYDYRYNEQFF.

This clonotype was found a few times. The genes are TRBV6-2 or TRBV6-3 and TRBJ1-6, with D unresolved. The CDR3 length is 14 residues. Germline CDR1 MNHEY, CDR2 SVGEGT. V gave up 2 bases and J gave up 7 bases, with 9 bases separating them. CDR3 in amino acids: CASSYGQRNSPLHF. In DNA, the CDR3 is TGTGCCAGCAGTTACGGGCAGAGGAATTCACCCCTCCACTTT.

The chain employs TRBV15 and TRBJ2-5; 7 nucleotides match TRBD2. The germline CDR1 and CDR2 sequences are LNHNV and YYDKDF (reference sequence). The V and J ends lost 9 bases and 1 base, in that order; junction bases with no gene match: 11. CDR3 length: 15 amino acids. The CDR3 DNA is TGTGCCACGTCAATCCAGCGGGGCTTCCAAGAGACCCAGTACTTC. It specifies CATSIQRGFQETQYF.

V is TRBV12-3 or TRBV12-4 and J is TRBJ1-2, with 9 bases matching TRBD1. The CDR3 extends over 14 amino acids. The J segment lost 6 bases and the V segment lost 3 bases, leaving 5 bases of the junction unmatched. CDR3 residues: CASSFTGGNHGYTF. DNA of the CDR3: TGTGCCAGCAGTTTCACAGGGGGCAATCATGGCTACACCTTC.

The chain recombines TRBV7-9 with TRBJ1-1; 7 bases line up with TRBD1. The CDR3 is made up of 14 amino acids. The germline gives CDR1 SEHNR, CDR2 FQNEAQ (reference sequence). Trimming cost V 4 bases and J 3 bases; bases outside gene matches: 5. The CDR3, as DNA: TGTGCCAGCAGCTGGATCACAGGGGACACTGAAGCTTTCTTT. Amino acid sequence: CASSWITGDTEAFF. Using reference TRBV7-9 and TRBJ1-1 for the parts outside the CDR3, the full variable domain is DTGVSQNPRHKITKRGQNVTFRCDPISEHNRLYWYRQTLGQGPEFLTYFQNEAQLEKSRLLSDRFSAERPKGSFSTLEIQRTEQGDSAMYLCASSWITGDTEAFFGQGTRLTVV.

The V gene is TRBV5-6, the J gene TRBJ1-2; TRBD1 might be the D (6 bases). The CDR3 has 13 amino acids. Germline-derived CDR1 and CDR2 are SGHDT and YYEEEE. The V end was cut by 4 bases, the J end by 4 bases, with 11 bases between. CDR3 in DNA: TGTGCCAGCAGCCACAGGGAGCCCTATGGCTACACCTTC. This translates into CASSHREPYGYTF.

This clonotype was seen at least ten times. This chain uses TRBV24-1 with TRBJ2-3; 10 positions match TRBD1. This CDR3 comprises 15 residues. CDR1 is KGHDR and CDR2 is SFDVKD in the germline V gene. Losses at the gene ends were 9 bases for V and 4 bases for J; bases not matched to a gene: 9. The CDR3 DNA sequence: TGTGCCACCGCGGCGGGACAGGGGAGGTCAGATACGCAGTATTTT. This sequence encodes CATAAGQGRSDTQYF.

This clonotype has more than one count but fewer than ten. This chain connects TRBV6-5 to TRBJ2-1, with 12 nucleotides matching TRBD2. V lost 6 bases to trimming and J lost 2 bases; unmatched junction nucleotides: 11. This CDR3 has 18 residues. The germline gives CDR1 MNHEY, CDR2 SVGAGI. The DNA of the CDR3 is TGTGCCAGCAGACCCCCTCCTAGACTAGCGGGGGCCTACAATGAGCAGTTCTTC. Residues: CASRPPPRLAGAYNEQFF.

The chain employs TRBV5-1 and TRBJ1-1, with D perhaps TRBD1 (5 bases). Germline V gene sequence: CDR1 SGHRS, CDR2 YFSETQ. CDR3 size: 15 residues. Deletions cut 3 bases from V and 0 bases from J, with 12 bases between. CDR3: CASSSRTSMNTEAFF. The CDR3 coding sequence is TGCGCCAGCAGCTCTCGGACATCCATGAACACTGAAGCTTTCTTT.

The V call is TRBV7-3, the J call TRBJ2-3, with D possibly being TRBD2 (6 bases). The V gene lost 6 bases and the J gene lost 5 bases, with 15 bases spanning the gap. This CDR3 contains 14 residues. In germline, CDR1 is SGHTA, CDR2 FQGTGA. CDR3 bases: TGTGCCAGCAGGGGCGGGGAATGGGGAGATACGCAGTATTTT. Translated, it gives CASRGGEWGDTQYF.

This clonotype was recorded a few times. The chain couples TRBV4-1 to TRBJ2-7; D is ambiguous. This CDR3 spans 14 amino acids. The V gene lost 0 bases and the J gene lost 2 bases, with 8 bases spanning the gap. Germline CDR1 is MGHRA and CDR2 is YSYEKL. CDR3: CASSQDSTPYEQYF. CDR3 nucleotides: TGCGCCAGCAGCCAAGATTCTACGCCCTACGAGCAGTACTTC.

The CDR3 loop reads CASSYSRGLGNTIYF. The CDR3 DNA reads TGTGCCAGCAGTTACTCACGGGGCCTTGGAAACACCATATATTTT. The rearrangement uses TRBV6-5 and TRBJ1-3; D may be TRBD1 (5 bases). The V end was cut by 0 bases, the J end by 3 bases, with 9 bases between. There are 15 residues in the CDR3. Germline V gives CDR1 MNHEY, CDR2 SVGAGI.

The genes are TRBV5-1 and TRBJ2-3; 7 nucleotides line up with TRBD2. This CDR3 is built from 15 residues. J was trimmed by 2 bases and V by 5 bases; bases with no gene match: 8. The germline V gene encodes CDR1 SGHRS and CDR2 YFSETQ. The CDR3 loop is CASRPRDYYTDTQYF. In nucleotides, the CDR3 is TGCGCCAGCAGGCCGAGGGACTACTACACAGATACGCAGTATTTT.

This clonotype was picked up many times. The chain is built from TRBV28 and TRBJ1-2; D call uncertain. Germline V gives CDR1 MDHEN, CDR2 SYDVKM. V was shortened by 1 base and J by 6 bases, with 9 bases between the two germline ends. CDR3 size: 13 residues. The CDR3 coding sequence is TGTGCCAGCAGTTTATCGAATGCGGATGGCTACACCTTC. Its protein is CASSLSNADGYTF.

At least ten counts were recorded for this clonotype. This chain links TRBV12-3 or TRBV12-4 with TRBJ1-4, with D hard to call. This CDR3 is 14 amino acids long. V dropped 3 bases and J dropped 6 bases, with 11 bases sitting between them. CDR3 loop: CASSLEGWDEKLFF. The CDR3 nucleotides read TGTGCCAGCAGTTTGGAGGGTTGGGATGAAAAACTGTTTTTT.

As DNA, the CDR3 is TGTGCCAGTAATGACGGTTATAATTCACCCCTCCACTTT. It encodes CASNDGYNSPLHF. The V gene is TRBV19, the J gene TRBJ1-6; D unresolved. Germline assignment: CDR1 LNHDA and CDR2 SQIVND (reference sequence). The CDR3 covers 13 residues. Trimming pared 7 bases from V and 4 bases from J, leaving 8 bases between.

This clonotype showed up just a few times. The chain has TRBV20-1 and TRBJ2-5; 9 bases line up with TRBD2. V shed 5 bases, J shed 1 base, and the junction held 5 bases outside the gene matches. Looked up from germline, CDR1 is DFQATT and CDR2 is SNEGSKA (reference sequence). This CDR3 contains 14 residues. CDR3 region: CSADRGGVQETQYF. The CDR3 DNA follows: TGCAGTGCTGATCGCGGGGGGGTCCAAGAGACCCAGTACTTC.